The sequence of this T cell receptor beta chain was determined in a study of shared clonotypes between healthy human individuals. Study overall: Ranging from 18 to 49 in age, donors were a couple of women and three men. CD4 naive cells filled three plates per donor, CD4 memory three, CD8 naive two and CD8 memory one. General study points: For naive CD4 cells, around 5% of clonotypes were shared across a few donors. The four-donor shared clonotypes exceeded non-shared clonotypes in generation probability, with non-shared ones scoring lower.

Concerning this clone: The antigen is not known.

TCRdb's copy holds only in-frame clones and misses some; the assay was immunoSEQ multiplex PCR. The table shows 850,000 to 1,100,000 clones, with around three quarters occurring only once. This CDR3 is built from 15 residues. With 6 bases clipped from V and 4 bases from J, the junction kept 9 bases outside the gene matches. The germline CDR1 and CDR2 sequences are MNHNS and SASEGT. Material: memory CD4+ T cells from PBMCs. Subset noted: CD45RA-negative fraction. The chain couples TRBV6-1 to TRBJ1-2; 9 bases align to TRBD1. The receptor was isolated from a man aged 18 to 35 in good health. Some clones in this sample may be carry-over from other donors' samples. The CDR3 DNA follows: TGTGCCAGCAGAACAACAGGGGGCAGAGGCTATGGCTACACCTTC. It specifies CASRTTGGRGYGYTF.